This T cell receptor (beta chain) was captured in a study of blood T cell repertoires in COVID-19. Looking at the study overall: Some COVID-19 samples were acute and others convalescent; all came from the United States, Italy and Spain. The cDNA or gDNA used as material had been derived from T cells, B-cell-depleted T cells, or PBMCs.

Trimming took 3 bases from V and 5 from J; bases not matched to a gene: 6. Germline V gene sequence: CDR1 MNHEY, CDR2 SMNVEV (reference sequence). This CDR3 has 15 residues. As processed by the authors: How many nucleated cells were present was estimated from reference gene primer amplification. Repertoires were generated with immunoSEQ multiplex PCR, while TCRdb's copy carries only in-frame clones and drops some. From that table come the V and J calls and clone size; the DNA was used to work out D and trimming. The data contain roughly 250,000 clones, approximately 91% of them seen just once; the ten biggest clones take up approximately 2.1%.

What was sequenced was peripheral blood. The chain links TRBV27 to TRBJ2-1; 8 bases agree with TRBD1. This receptor was taken from a woman in her forties who had recovered from COVID-19. The CDR3 here is CASSFLDRVDNEQFF. For the CDR3, the DNA is TGTGCCAGCAGTTTCCTGGACAGGGTCGACAATGAGCAGTTCTTC.